This TCR beta chain was sequenced in a study of OX40 agonist ivuxolimab in advanced cancers. Whole-study results and caveats: At 0.1 to 3.0 mg/kg and by week 6, clonal expansion occurred in CD4+ and CD8+ blood T cells. Some patients without response likewise showed low normalized clonal expansion.

With V trimmed by 5 bases and J by 6 bases, 1 base remained unmatched. Germline lookup yields CDR1 SGHTA and CDR2 FQGNSA. The length of the CDR3 is 12 residues. The table came from immunoSEQ multiplex PCR; TCRdb's copy has only in-frame clones and leaves some out. This sample carries around 40,000 clones, 80% of them seen once, and the ten largest clones take over 3.5%. As regards this clone: What it recognizes is unknown.

The chain joins TRBV7-2 to TRBJ1-1; TRBD1 agrees at 9 bases. The sequence was collected from an adult with an advanced solid tumor such as melanoma, head and neck, liver or kidney cancer. The source material was CD4+ or CD8+ T cells sorted from blood, sampled in a trial of the OX40 agonist ivuxolimab. The CDR3 sequence: CASSRQGAEAFF. Written as DNA, the CDR3 is TGTGCCAGCAGCCGACAGGGGGCTGAAGCTTTCTTT. The variable domain in full, completed from reference TRBV7-2 and TRBJ1-1, reads GAGVSQSPSNKVTEKGKDVELRCDPISGHTALYWYRQSLGQGLEFLIYFQGNSAPDKSGLPSDRFSAERTGGSVSTLTIQRTQQEDSAVYLCASSRQGAEAFFGQGTRLTVV.